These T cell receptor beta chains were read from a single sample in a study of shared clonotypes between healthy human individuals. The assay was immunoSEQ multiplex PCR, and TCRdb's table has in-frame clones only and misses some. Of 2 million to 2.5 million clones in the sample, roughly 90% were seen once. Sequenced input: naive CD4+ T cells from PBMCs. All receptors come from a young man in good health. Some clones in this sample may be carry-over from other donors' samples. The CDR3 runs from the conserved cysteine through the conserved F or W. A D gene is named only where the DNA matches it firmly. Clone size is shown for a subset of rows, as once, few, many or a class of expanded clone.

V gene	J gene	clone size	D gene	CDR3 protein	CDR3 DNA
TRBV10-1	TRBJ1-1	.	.	CASSEYVGTEAFF	TGCGCCAGCAGTGAGTACGTCGGCACTGAAGCTTTCTTT
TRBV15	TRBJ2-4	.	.	CATSRLRIFTGPESDIQYF	TGTGCCACCAGCAGATTGAGGATCTTCACGGGGCCAGAAAGTGACATTCAGTACTTC
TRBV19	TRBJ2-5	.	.	CASSMSSQETQYF	TGTGCCAGTAGTATGAGTAGCCAAGAGACCCAGTACTTC
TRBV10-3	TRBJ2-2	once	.	CATGGKNTGELFF	TGTGCCACTGGTGGGAAGAACACCGGGGAGCTGTTTTTT
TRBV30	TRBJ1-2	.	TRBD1	CASGQGPLSGGYTF	TGTGCCTCGGGACAGGGGCCACTATCTGGCGGCTACACCTTC
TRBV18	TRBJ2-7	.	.	CASSPSGEQYF	TGTGCCAGCTCACCAAGCGGCGAGCAGTACTTC
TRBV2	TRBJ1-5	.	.	CASSEDRGGGQPQHF	TGTGCCAGCAGTGAAGATAGGGGGGGTGGACAGCCCCAGCATTTT
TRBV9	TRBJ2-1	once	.	CASSVGSLNNEQFF	TGTGCCAGCAGCGTAGGCAGTCTTAACAATGAGCAGTTCTTC
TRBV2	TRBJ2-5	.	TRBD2	CANLASGGKTQYF	TGTGCCAACCTCGCATCGGGGGGAAAGACCCAGTACTTC
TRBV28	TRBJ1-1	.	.	CASIMNTEAFF	TGTGCCAGCATAATGAACACTGAAGCTTTCTTT
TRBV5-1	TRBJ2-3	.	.	CASSKSEGLTDTQYF	TGCGCCAGCAGCAAGAGTGAGGGGCTGACAGATACGCAGTATTTT
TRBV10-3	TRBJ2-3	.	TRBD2	CAISPTFSLAGRDTQYF	TGTGCCATCAGCCCCACCTTTAGTCTGGCCGGGAGGGATACGCAGTATTTT
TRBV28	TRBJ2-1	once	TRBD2	CASSLSSGHVGTSYSSEQFF	TGTGCCAGCAGTTTATCTAGTGGGCATGTGGGGACTAGTTACTCCAGTGAGCAGTTCTTC
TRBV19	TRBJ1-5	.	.	CAEAVGAGQPQHF	TGTGCCGAAGCGGTGGGGGCAGGGCAGCCCCAGCATTTT
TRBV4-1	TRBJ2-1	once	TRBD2	CASSQGLLAVAYNEQFF	TGCGCCAGCAGCCAAGGCCTCCTAGCGGTAGCCTACAATGAGCAGTTCTTC
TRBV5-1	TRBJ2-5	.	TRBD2	CASGTSGDQETQYF	TGCGCCAGCGGGACTAGCGGGGACCAAGAGACCCAGTACTTC
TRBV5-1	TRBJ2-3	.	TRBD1	CASSLGQGSTDTQYF	TGCGCCAGCAGCCTGGGACAGGGCAGCACAGATACGCAGTATTTT
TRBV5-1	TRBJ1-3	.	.	CASSLASAGNTIYF	TGCGCCAGCAGCTTGGCATCGGCTGGAAACACCATATATTTT
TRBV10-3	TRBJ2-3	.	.	CAISDPLGADTQYF	TGTGCCATAAGTGACCCCCTAGGGGCAGATACGCAGTATTTT
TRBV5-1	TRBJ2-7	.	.	CASSLAGEVGHEQYF	TGCGCCAGCAGCTTGGCGGGGGAAGTTGGTCACGAGCAGTACTTC
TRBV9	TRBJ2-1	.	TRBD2	CASSVRLAATNEQFF	TGTGCCAGCAGCGTCCGACTAGCGGCCACCAATGAGCAGTTCTTC
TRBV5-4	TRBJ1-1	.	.	CASSFMAAEQAFF	TGTGCCAGCAGCTTTATGGCCGCAGAGCAAGCTTTCTTT
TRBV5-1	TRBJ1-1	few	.	CASSLEDGGTEAFF	TGCGCCAGCAGCTTGGAAGATGGGGGGACTGAAGCTTTCTTT
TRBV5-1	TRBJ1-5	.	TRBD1	CASSREGQRNQPQHF	TGCGCCAGCAGCAGAGAGGGACAGAGGAATCAGCCCCAGCATTTT
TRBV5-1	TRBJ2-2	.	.	CASSLASGTGELFF	TGCGCCAGCAGCTTGGCCAGCGGCACCGGGGAGCTGTTTTTT
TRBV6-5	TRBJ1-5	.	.	CASSSSGQPQHF	TGTGCCAGCAGTTCCTCCGGTCAGCCCCAGCATTTT
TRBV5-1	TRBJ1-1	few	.	CASSLQGDTEAFF	TGCGCCAGCAGCTTACAGGGAGACACTGAAGCTTTCTTT
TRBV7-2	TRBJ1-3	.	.	CASSLAWTPSSGNTIYF	TGTGCCAGCAGCTTAGCGTGGACCCCCAGCTCTGGAAACACCATATATTTT
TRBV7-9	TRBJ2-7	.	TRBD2	CASSFIPSGRSSYEQYF	TGTGCCAGCAGCTTCATTCCTAGCGGGAGATCCTCCTACGAGCAGTACTTC
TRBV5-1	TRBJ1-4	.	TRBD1	CASSQTGQVPNEKLFF	TGCGCCAGCAGCCAAACCGGACAGGTCCCTAATGAAAAACTGTTTTTT
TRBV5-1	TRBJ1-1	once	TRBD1	CASSLGRQGGTEAFF	TGCGCCAGCAGCTTGGGGCGCCAGGGGGGCACTGAAGCTTTCTTT